Given below is one T cell receptor beta chain in context. Its specificity is not known. Only Caucasian adults living in Nashville, Tennessee made up the donor group. These data originate in a study of shared clonotypes between healthy human individuals. Study-wide points: Represented genetic and exposure-history diversity was restricted by having few donors.

The CDR3 is made up of 17 amino acids. Germline V gene sequence: CDR1 SGHRS, CDR2 YFSETQ. Deletions cut 4 bases from V and 2 bases from J, with 20 bases between. The data were produced by immunoSEQ multiplex PCR, yet TCRdb's version contains in-frame clones alone and is incomplete. The sample has some 900,000 clones, more than 75% seen once. This TCR derives from a young man in good health. Material for sequencing was memory CD4+ T cells sorted from blood. Subset given: CD45RA-negative fraction. This chain uses TRBV5-1 with TRBJ2-3, with a weak D call TRBD2 (5 bases). The DNA for the CDR3 is TGCGCCAGCAGCCAATGGAGACGGGAAGGAGACACAGATACGCAGTATTTT. Its translation is CASSQWRREGDTDTQYF.